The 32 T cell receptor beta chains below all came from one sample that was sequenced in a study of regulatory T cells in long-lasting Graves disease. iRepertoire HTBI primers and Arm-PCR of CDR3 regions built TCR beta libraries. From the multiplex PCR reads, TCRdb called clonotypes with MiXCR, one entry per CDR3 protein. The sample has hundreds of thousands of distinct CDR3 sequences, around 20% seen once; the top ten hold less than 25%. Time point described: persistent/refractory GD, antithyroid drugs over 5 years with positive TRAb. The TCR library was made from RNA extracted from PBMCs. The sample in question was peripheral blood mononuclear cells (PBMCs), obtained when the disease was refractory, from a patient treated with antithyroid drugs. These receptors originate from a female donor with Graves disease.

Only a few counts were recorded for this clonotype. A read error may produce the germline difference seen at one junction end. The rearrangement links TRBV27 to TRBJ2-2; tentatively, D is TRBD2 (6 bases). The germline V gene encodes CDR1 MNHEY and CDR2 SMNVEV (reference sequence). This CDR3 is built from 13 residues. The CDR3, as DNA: TGTGCCAGCAGCAAATTTTGGGGCGGGAAGCTGTTTTTT. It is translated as CASSKFWGGKLFF.

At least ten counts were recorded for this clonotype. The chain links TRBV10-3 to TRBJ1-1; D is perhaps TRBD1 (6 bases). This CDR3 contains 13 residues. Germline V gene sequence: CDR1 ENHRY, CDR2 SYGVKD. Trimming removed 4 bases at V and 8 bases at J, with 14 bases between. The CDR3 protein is CAISGVGGAEAFF. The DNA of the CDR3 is TGTGCCATCAGTGGGGTAGGGGGGGCCGAAGCTTTCTTT.

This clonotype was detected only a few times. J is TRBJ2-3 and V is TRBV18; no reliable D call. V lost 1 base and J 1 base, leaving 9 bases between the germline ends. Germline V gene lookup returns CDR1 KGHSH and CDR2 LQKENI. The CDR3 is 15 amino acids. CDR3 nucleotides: TGTGCCAGCTCACCACGAGTAGCTGGCACAGATACGCAGTATTTT. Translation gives CASSPRVAGTDTQYF.

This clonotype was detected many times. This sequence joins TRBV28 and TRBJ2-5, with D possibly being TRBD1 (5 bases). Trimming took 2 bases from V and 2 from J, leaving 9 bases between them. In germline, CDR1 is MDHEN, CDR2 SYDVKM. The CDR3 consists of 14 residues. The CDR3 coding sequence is TGTGCCAGCAGTTTAGCGGCAGGGCAAGAGACCCAGTACTTC. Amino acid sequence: CASSLAAGQETQYF.

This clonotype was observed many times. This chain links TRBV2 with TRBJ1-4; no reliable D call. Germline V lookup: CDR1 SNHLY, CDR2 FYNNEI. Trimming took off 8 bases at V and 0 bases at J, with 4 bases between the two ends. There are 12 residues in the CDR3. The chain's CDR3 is CASQTTNEKLFF. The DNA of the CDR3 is TGTGCCAGCCAGACAACTAATGAAAAACTGTTTTTT.

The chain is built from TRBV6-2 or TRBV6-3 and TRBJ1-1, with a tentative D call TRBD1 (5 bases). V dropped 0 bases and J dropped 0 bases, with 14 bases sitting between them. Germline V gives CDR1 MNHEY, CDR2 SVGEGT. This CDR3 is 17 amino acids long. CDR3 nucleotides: TGTGCCAGCAGTTACTCGATTGTGGGGCAGCTGAACACTGAAGCTTTCTTT. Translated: CASSYSIVGQLNTEAFF.

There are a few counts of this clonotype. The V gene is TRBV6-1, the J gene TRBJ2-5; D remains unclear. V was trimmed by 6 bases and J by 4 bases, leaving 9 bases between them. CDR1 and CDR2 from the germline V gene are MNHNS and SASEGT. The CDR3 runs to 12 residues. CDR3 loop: CASRGSGETQYF. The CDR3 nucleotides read TGTGCCAGCAGGGGGTCGGGAGAGACCCAGTACTTC.

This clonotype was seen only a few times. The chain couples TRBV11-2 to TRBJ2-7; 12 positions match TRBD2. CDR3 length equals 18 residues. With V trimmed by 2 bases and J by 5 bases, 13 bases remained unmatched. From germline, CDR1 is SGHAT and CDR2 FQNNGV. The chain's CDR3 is CASSLSPSGRAMFHEQYF. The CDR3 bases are TGTGCCAGCAGCTTATCTCCTAGCGGGAGGGCTATGTTCCACGAGCAGTACTTC.

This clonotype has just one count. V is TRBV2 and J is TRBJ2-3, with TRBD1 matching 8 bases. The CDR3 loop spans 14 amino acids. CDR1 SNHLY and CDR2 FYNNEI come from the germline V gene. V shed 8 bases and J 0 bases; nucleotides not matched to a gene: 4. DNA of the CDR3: TGTGCCAGCCAAGGACAGGGAAGCACAGATACGCAGTATTTT. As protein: CASQGQGSTDTQYF.

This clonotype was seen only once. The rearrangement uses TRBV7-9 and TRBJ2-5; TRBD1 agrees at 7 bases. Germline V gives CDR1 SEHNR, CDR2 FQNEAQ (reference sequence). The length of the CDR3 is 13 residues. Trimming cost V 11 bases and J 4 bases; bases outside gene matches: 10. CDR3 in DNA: TGTGCCTGTTACGGACAGGTGGGAGAGACCCAGTACTTC. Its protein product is CACYGQVGETQYF.

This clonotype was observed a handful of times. The CDR3 protein is CASSYDTSGLYYEQYF. The CDR3 DNA is TGTGCCAGCAGTTACGATACTAGCGGATTATATTACGAGCAGTACTTC. The rearrangement links TRBV6-5 to TRBJ2-7; 8 bases are shared with TRBD2. Germline lookup yields CDR1 MNHEY and CDR2 SVGAGI. There are 16 residues in the CDR3. The V gene end was trimmed by 2 bases and the J gene end by 4 bases; junction bases not matched to a gene: 10.

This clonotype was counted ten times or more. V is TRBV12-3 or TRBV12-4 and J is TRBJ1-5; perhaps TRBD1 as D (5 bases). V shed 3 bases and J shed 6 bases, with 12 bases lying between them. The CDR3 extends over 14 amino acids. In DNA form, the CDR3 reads TGTGCCAGCAGTTTGGAAGGGCAGGGTCAGCCCCAGCATTTT. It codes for CASSLEGQGQPQHF.

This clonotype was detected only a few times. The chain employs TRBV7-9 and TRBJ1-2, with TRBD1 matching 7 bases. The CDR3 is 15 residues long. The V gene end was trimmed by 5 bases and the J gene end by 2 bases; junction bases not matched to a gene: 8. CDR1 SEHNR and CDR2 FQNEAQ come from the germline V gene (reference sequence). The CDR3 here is CASSPGTVRNYGYTF. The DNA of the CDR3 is TGTGCCAGCAGCCCGGGGACAGTAAGGAACTATGGCTACACCTTC.

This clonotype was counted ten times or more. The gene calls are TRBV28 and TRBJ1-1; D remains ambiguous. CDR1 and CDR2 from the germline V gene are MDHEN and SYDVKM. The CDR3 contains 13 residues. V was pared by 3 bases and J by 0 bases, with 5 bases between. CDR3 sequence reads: CASSFWVNTEAFF. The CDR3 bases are TGTGCCAGCAGTTTTTGGGTGAACACTGAAGCTTTCTTT.

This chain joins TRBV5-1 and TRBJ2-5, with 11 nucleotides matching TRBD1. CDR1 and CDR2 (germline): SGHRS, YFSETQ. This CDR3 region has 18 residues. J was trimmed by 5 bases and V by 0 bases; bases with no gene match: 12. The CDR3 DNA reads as TGCGCCAGCAGCTTGGAACGGACAGGGGGCCCCCTGGGTGAGACCCAGTACTTC. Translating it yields CASSLERTGGPLGETQYF.

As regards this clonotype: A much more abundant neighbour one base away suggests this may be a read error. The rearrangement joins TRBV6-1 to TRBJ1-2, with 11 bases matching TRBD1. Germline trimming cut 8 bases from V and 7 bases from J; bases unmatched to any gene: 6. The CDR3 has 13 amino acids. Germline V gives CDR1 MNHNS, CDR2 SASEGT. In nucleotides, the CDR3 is TGTGCCAGCGCCAGGACAGGGGGCTTTGGCTACACCTTC. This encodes CASARTGGFGYTF.

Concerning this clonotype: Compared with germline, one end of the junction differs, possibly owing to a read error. The CDR3 protein is CANSPTGTGRTGELFF. CDR3 nucleotide sequence: TGTGCCAACAGCCCTACCGGGACAGGGAGAACCGGGGAGCTGTTTTTT. The chain combines TRBV3-1 with TRBJ2-2; TRBD1 matches at 9 bases. CDR3 length: 16 amino acids. Germline lookup yields CDR1 LGHDT and CDR2 YNNKEL (reference sequence).

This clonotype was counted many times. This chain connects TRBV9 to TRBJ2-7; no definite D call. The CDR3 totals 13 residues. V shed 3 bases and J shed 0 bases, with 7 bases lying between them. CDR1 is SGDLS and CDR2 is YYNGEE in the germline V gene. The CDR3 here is CASSDLDSYEQYF. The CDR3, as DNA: TGTGCCAGCAGCGATCTTGACTCCTACGAGCAGTACTTC.

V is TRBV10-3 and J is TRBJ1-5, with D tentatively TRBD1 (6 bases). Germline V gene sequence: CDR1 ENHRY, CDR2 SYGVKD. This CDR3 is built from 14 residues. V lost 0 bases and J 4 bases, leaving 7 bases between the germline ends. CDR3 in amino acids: CAISESGGNQPQHF. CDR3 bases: TGTGCCATCAGTGAGTCAGGGGGGAATCAGCCCCAGCATTTT.

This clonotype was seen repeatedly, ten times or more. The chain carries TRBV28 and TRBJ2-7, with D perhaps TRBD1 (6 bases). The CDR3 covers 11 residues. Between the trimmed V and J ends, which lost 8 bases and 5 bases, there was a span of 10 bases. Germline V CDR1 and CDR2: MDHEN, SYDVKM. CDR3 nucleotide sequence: TGTGCCAGCTGGGCAGGGGACGAGCAGTACTTC. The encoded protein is CASWAGDEQYF. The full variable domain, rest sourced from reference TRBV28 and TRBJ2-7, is DVKVTQSSRYLVKRTGEKVFLECVQDMDHENMFWYRQDPGLGLRLIYFSYDVKMKEKGDIPEGYSVSREKKERFSLILESASTNQTSMYLCASWAGDEQYFGPGTRLTVT.

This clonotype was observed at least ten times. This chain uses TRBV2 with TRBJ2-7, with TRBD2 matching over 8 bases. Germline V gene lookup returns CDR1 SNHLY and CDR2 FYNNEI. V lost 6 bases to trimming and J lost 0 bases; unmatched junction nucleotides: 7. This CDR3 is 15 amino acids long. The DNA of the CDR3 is TGTGCCAGCAGGAGGACTAGCCTGAGCTCCTACGAGCAGTACTTC. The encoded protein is CASRRTSLSSYEQYF.

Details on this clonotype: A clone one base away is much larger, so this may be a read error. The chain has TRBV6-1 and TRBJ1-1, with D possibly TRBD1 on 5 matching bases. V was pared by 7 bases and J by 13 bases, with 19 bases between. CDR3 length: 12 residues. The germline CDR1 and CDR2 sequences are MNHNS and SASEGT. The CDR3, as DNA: TGTGCCAGCACCTCAGCAGGGACTTCGGATTTCTTT. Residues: CASTSAGTSDFF.

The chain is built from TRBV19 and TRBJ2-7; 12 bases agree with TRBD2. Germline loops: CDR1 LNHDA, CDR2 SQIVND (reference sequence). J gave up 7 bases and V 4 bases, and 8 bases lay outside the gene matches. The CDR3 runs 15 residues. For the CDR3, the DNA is TGTGCCAGTAGTACCTGGACTAGCGGGACAGGGGAGCAGTACTTC. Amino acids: CASSTWTSGTGEQYF.

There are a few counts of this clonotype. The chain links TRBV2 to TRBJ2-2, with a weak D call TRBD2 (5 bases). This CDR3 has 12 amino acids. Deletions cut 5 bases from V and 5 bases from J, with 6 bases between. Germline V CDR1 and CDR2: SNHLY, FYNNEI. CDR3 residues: CASSRRTGELFF. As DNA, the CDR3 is TGTGCCAGCAGTAGGAGGACCGGGGAGCTGTTTTTT. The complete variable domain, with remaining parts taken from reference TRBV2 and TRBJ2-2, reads EPEVTQTPSHQVTQMGQEVILRCVPISNHLYFYWYRQILGQKVEFLVSFYNNEISEKSEIFDDQFSVERPDGSNFTLKIRSTKLEDSAMYFCASSRRTGELFFGEGSRLTVL.

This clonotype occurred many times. The CDR3 bases are TGTGCCAGCACCGGACTAGCGCCGAACGATTACGAGCAGTACTTC. Translating it yields CASTGLAPNDYEQYF. The chain joins TRBV6-1 to TRBJ2-7; 9 positions agree with TRBD2. V gave up 7 bases and J gave up 4 bases; unmatched junction bases: 11. Germline V CDR1 and CDR2: MNHNS, SASEGT. The CDR3 consists of 15 residues.

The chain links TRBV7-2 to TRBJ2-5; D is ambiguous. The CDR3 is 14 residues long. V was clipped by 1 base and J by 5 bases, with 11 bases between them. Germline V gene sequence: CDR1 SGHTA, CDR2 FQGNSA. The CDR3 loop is CASSLVVGWETQYF. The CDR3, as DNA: TGTGCCAGCAGCTTAGTTGTGGGATGGGAGACCCAGTACTTC.

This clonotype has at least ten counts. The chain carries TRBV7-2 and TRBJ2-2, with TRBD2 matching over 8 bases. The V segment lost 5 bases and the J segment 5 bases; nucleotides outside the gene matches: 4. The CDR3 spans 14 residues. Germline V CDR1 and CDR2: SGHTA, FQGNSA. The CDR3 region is CASSQAGVTGELFF. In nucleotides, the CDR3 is TGTGCCAGCAGCCAAGCGGGGGTTACCGGGGAGCTGTTTTTT.

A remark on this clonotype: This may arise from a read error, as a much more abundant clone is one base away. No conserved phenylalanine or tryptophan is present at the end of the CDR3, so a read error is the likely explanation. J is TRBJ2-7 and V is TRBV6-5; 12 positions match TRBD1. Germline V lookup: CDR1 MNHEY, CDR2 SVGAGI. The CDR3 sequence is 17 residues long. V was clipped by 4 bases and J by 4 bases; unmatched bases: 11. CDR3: CASSSGTGGLRGYEQYL. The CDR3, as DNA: TGTGCCAGCAGTTCCGGGACAGGGGGCTTGCGGGGGTACGAGCAGTACCTC.

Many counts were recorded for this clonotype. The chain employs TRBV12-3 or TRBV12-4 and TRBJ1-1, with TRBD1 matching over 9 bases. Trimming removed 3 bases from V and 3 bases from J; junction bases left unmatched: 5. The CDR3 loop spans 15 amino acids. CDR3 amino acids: CASSLVDRGDTEAFF. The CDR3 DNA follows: TGTGCCAGCAGTTTGGTGGACAGGGGCGACACTGAAGCTTTCTTT.

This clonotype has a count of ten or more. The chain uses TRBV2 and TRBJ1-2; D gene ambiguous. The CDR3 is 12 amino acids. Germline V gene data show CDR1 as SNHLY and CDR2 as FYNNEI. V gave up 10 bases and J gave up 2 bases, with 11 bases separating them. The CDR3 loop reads CAIQTVNYGYTF. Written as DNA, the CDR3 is TGTGCCATCCAGACGGTAAACTATGGCTACACCTTC.

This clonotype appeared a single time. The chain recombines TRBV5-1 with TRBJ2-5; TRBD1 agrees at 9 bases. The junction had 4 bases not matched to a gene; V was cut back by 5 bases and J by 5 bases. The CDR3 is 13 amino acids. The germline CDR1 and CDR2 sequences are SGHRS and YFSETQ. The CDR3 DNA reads TGCGCCAGCAGAACAGGGGGCGAGGAGACCCAGTACTTC. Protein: CASRTGGEETQYF. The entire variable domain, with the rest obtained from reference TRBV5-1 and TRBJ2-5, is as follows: KAGVTQTPRYLIKTRGQQVTLSCSPISGHRSVSWYQQTPGQGLQFLFEYFSETQRNKGNFPGRFSGRQFSNSRSEMNVSTLELGDSALYLCASRTGGEETQYFGPGTRLLVL.

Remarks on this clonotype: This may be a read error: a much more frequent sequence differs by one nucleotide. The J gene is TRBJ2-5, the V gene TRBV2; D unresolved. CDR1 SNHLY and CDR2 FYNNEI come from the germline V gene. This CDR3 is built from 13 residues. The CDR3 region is CVSTSGYQETQYF. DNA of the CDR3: TGTGTCAGCACCTCCGGGTACCAAGAGACCCAGTACTTC.